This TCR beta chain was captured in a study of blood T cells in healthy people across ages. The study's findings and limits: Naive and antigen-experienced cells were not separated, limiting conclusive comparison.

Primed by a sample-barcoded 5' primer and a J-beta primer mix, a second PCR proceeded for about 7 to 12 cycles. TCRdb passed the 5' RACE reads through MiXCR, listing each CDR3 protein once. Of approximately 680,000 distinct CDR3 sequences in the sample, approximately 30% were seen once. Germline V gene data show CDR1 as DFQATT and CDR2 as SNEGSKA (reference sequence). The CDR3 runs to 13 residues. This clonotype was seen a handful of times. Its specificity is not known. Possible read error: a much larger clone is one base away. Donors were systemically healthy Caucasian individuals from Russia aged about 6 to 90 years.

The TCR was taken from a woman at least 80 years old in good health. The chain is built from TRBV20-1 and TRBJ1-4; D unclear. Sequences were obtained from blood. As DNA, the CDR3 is TGCAGTGCTAGAGTAGCCCTTAATGAAAAACGGTTTTTT. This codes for CSARVALNEKRFF.